This T cell receptor beta chain was identified during a study of cytomegalovirus exposure and HLA in healthy donors. This CDR3 region has 17 residues. Germline-derived CDR1 and CDR2 are LNHDA and SQIVND (reference sequence). V lost 5 bases, J lost 0 bases, and 20 bases lay in between. Primers included in the PCR were 60 Vbeta and 13 Jbeta primers. Assay: immunoSEQ multiplex PCR; the TCRdb copy retains only in-frame clones and omits some. This table has tens of thousands of clones, about 79% appearing once. This clonotype originated in a female donor in good health and CMV-seronegative. The sample was PBMCs. J is TRBJ2-7 and V is TRBV19; TRBD1 might be the D (6 bases). The DNA of the CDR3 is TGTGCCAGTAGTGTCTACCTGGACAGTCTAAGCTCCTACGAGCAGTACTTC. This encodes CASSVYLDSLSSYEQYF.